The clone carrying this T cell receptor beta chain was detected ten times or more. It was RNA transcripts that yielded the amplified TCR beta CDR3 regions. The primer set for the first-round RT-PCR of the TCR CDR3 was HTBI. TCRdb re-derived calls from the multiplex PCR reads in MiXCR, one entry per CDR3 protein. The sample lists 300,000 to 400,000 distinct CDR3 sequences, approximately 15% seen once, with under 30% in the top ten. The sample is drawn from a study of T cells in Graves' hyperthyroidism and ophthalmopathy. PBMCs were collected from a roughly 9.7 ml volume of fresh peripheral blood. Trimming took off 5 bases at V and 7 bases at J, with 9 bases between the two ends. Germline CDR1 and CDR2: LNHDA and SQIVND (reference sequence). The CDR3 runs 12 residues.

Sample: blood. V gene TRBV19 combines with J gene TRBJ2-1; D is unresolved. The sequence was obtained from a woman in her thirties with Graves' hyperthyroidism. In nucleotides, the CDR3 is TGTGCCAGTAGTTTTACCGGGAATGAGCAGTTCTTC. Translating it yields CASSFTGNEQFF.